This T cell receptor (beta chain) was observed in a study of identifying expanded T cells in peripheral blood. Notes on the study in general: Approximately two-week clone count variance significantly increased as total template count grew.

Remarks on this clone: As yet, its antigen is unknown.

Repertoires were generated with immunoSEQ multiplex PCR, while TCRdb's copy carries only in-frame clones and drops some. The sample has roughly 100,000 clones, 70% to 90% seen once. This TCR derives from a person aged 18-70 years in good health. The sequenced sample was blood.

CDR3 nucleotides: TGTGCCAGCAGTTACAGGATTGGCGATAATTCACCCCTCCACTTT. This gives the protein CASSYRIGDNSPLHF. This rearrangement joins TRBV6-6 to TRBJ1-6; D gene unclear. Germline assignment: CDR1 MNHNY and CDR2 SVGAGI (reference sequence). Between the trimmed V and J ends, which lost 2 bases and 5 bases, there was a span of 10 bases. The CDR3 length is 15 residues.